The entry below gives a single T cell receptor beta chain sequence along with its context. The source of the sample is a study of blood T cell repertoires in COVID-19. Background on the study: Both acute and convalescent COVID-19 samples were obtained from the United States, Italy and Spain. T cells, B-cell-depleted T cells, or PBMCs provided the cDNA or gDNA that served as material.

In the authors' workflow: The authors estimated nucleated cell counts from reference gene primer amplification. Generated by immunoSEQ multiplex PCR, the TCRdb table keeps only in-frame clones and is missing some. Clone size and V and J calls were adopted from that table, with D and trimming inferred from the DNA. The sample lists fewer than 400,000 clones; around 85% were seen once. V was shortened by 3 bases and J by 7 bases, with 10 bases between the two germline ends. The CDR3 is 13 amino acids. CDR1 SGDLS and CDR2 YYNGEE come from the germline V gene. The specimen was peripheral blood. V is TRBV9 and J is TRBJ2-2; weak D call: TRBD1 (5 bases). This sequence was found in a woman between 18 and 29 years old with acute or convalescent COVID-19. For the CDR3, the DNA is TGTGCCAGCAGCGCTGGACAAATCGGGGAGCTGTTTTTT. This translates into CASSAGQIGELFF.